Presented here are 20 T cell receptor beta chains from one specimen sequenced in a study of response to subunit inactivated influenza vaccine. TCRdb recomputed calls from the RT-PCR reads with MiXCR, one row per CDR3 protein. The table has 500,000 to 700,000 distinct CDR3 sequences, approximately 24% seen once; the top ten hold roughly 2.8%. The sample was also linked to a second study, of T cells expressing NK-cell markers. Per that paper: Synthesis of TCR beta cDNA relied on 5'RACE template switching carrying UMIs.

Sample: CD4+ T cells sorted from PBMCs, taken roughly 12 days after vaccination. The receptors were gathered from a man aged 45-60 years who received an inactivated influenza vaccine.

The rearrangement joins TRBV7-7 to TRBJ2-5; D gene ambiguous. The germline gives CDR1 SSHAT, CDR2 FNYEAQ (reference sequence). Trimming removed 3 bases at V and 3 bases at J, with 8 bases between. The CDR3 runs to 13 residues. The CDR3 reads CASSFGRKETQYF. CDR3 nucleotides: TGTGCCAGCAGCTTCGGACGCAAAGAGACCCAGTACTTC.

This rearrangement joins TRBV2 to TRBJ2-4, with TRBD1 identical over 9 bases. The CDR3 contains 15 residues. Germline V lookup: CDR1 SNHLY, CDR2 FYNNEI. V trimming: 5 bases; J trimming: 6 bases; junction bases outside the gene matches: 8. As DNA, the CDR3 is TGTGCCAGCAGTTGGGGACAGGGCTTTGGAAACATTCAGTACTTC. Protein: CASSWGQGFGNIQYF. Drawing the rest from reference TRBV2 and TRBJ2-4, the complete variable domain is EPEVTQTPSHQVTQMGQEVILRCVPISNHLYFYWYRQILGQKVEFLVSFYNNEISEKSEIFDDQFSVERPDGSNFTLKIRSTKLEDSAMYFCASSWGQGFGNIQYFGAGTRLSVL.

The V and J genes are TRBV28 and TRBJ2-6; D is perhaps TRBD1 (6 bases). The CDR3 totals 16 residues. V dropped 6 bases and J dropped 0 bases, with 12 bases sitting between them. Germline V gives CDR1 MDHEN, CDR2 SYDVKM. The CDR3 loop reads CASRETGFSGANVLTF. CDR3 DNA sequence: TGTGCCAGCAGGGAAACAGGGTTCTCTGGGGCCAACGTCCTGACTTTC.

The V and J genes are TRBV20-1 and TRBJ2-4; possible D gene TRBD2, 5 bases. Germline loops: CDR1 DFQATT, CDR2 SNEGSKA (reference sequence). V was cut by 3 bases and J by 0 bases, with 9 bases left in between. The CDR3 has 14 amino acids. For the CDR3, the DNA is TGCAGTGCTAGCCACGGGATAGCCAAAAACATTCAGTACTTC. Translating gives CSASHGIAKNIQYF.

The gene calls are TRBV30 and TRBJ2-7; D is unclear. Per the germline V gene, CDR1 is GTSNPN and CDR2 is SVGIG (reference sequence). V shed 2 bases and J shed 4 bases, with 6 bases lying between them. The CDR3 covers 11 residues. CDR3 sequence reads: CAWSLLYEQYF. The CDR3 region has the DNA TGTGCCTGGAGTCTCTTATACGAGCAGTACTTC. The full variable domain, rest sourced from reference TRBV30 and TRBJ2-7, is SQTIHQWPATLVQPVGSPLSLECTVEGTSNPNLYWYRQAAGRGLQLLFYSVGIGQISSEVPQNLSASRPQDRQFILSSKKLLLSDSGFYLCAWSLLYEQYFGPGTRLTVT.

This sequence joins TRBV5-1 and TRBJ2-3; D possibly corresponds to TRBD2 (6 bases). The germline gives CDR1 SGHRS, CDR2 YFSETQ. This CDR3 region has 12 residues. Trimming cost V 4 bases and J 9 bases, with 12 bases left between them. The DNA of the CDR3 is TGCGCCAGCAGCACCGGGAGTGACACGCAGTATTTT. It is translated as CASSTGSDTQYF.

This chain joins TRBV4-1 and TRBJ2-3, with D uncertain. Trimming removed 4 bases at V and 7 bases at J, with 21 bases between. This CDR3 is built from 16 residues. The germline V gene has CDR1 MGHRA and CDR2 YSYEKL. CDR3 nucleotide sequence: TGCGCCAGCAGCCCAATAGGGCTAGAGGAAGGGAATACGCAGTATTTT. Encoded protein: CASSPIGLEEGNTQYF.

CDR3 sequence reads: CSANPLTATGELFF. The CDR3 nucleotides read TGCAGTGCTAACCCCCTGACGGCCACCGGGGAGCTGTTTTTT. The V gene is TRBV20-1, the J gene TRBJ2-2; D is uncertain. The CDR3 has 14 residues. Germline V gene lookup returns CDR1 DFQATT and CDR2 SNEGSKA (reference sequence). V shed 4 bases and J shed 4 bases, with 13 bases lying between them.

This clonotype was observed a few times. The V gene is TRBV4-2, the J gene TRBJ1-4; 9 bases are a match to TRBD1. V lost 1 base and J lost 8; bases outside the gene matches: 5. Germline lookup yields CDR1 LGHNA and CDR2 YNFKEQ. This CDR3 is 15 amino acids long. Written as DNA, the CDR3 is TGTGCCAGCAGCCAAGTCGGGACAGGGTTAGAAAAACTGTTTTTT. Protein: CASSQVGTGLEKLFF.

The V call is TRBV7-2, the J call TRBJ2-1, with a weak D call TRBD1 (5 bases). Deletions cut 3 bases from V and 5 bases from J, with 14 bases between. The germline V gene encodes CDR1 SGHTA and CDR2 FQGNSA. The CDR3 consists of 15 residues. In DNA form, the CDR3 reads TGTGCCAGCAGCTTTGTGCAGGGCCTAAACAATGAGCAGTTCTTC. Translated: CASSFVQGLNNEQFF.

As to this clonotype: This may stem from a read error, because a much larger clone lies one nucleotide away. The chain links TRBV5-8 to TRBJ1-2; D is uncertain. Germline V CDR1 and CDR2: SGHTS, YDEGEE. The CDR3 contains 11 residues. CDR3: CASSRNYGCTF. As DNA, the CDR3 is TGTGCCAGCAGCCGGAACTATGGCTGCACCTTC.

This clonotype appeared a few times. The rearrangement joins TRBV20-1 to TRBJ2-5; tentative D call: TRBD2 (6 bases). V dropped 6 bases and J dropped 4 bases, with 9 bases sitting between them. The CDR3 covers 11 residues. Germline V gives CDR1 DFQATT, CDR2 SNEGSKA (reference sequence). Written as DNA, the CDR3 is TGCAGTGCAAGGGAGGTAGAGACCCAGTACTTC. Translation: CSAREVETQYF.

In DNA form, the CDR3 reads TGTGCCAGCAGCAGACGACAGGGGGATTCACCCCTCCACTTT. Protein: CASSRRQGDSPLHF. The V and J genes are TRBV7-9 and TRBJ1-6, with TRBD1 matching 9 bases. This CDR3 comprises 14 residues. The germline gives CDR1 SEHNR, CDR2 FQNEAQ (reference sequence). Trimming cost V 5 bases and J 8 bases; bases outside gene matches: 4.

The V call is TRBV30, the J call TRBJ2-2; 10 positions agree with TRBD2. Trimming removed 4 bases from V and 5 bases from J; junction bases left unmatched: 10. Germline-derived CDR1 and CDR2 are GTSNPN and SVGIG (reference sequence). CDR3 length: 16 residues. The CDR3 bases are TGTGCCTGGAAGCGCCTAGCGGGAGATTTTACCGGGGAGCTGTTTTTT. It is translated as CAWKRLAGDFTGELFF.

This clonotype has a handful of counts. This chain joins TRBV7-2 and TRBJ2-5; unclear D gene. The V end was cut by 5 bases, the J end by 1 base, with 11 bases between. The CDR3 consists of 14 residues. The V gene's germline CDR1 is SGHTA and CDR2 FQGNSA. The CDR3 DNA sequence: TGTGCCAGCAGCCTAGAGGCGGCCCAAGAGACCCAGTACTTC. Translation gives CASSLEAAQETQYF.

The genes are TRBV9 and TRBJ2-1; weak D call: TRBD2 (5 bases). V shed 4 bases and J shed 8 bases, with 10 bases lying between them. Germline CDR1 and CDR2: SGDLS and YYNGEE. There are 12 residues in the CDR3. The CDR3 loop reads CASSSDLYEQFF. The CDR3 DNA reads as TGTGCCAGCAGCTCGGACTTGTATGAGCAGTTCTTC.

This chain connects TRBV20-1 to TRBJ2-7, with TRBD2 matching 11 bases. The CDR3 has 16 residues. The trim removed 6 bases at V and 0 bases at J, leaving 10 bases unmatched. CDR1 is DFQATT, CDR2 SNEGSKA, per germline (reference sequence). The CDR3: CSASGTSGGSSYEQYF. CDR3 coding DNA: TGCAGTGCAAGTGGGACTAGCGGAGGCAGCTCCTACGAGCAGTACTTC.

The V and J genes are TRBV12-3 or TRBV12-4 and TRBJ1-2, with D perhaps TRBD1 (5 bases). This CDR3 has 14 residues. Trimming removed 3 bases at V and 7 bases at J, with 15 bases between. The CDR3 protein is CASSLKIVGGGYTF. The CDR3 bases are TGTGCCAGCAGTTTGAAGATCGTCGGGGGTGGCTACACCTTC.

The sample holds a few counts of this clonotype. The rearrangement joins TRBV27 to TRBJ2-1; maybe TRBD2 (5 bases). This CDR3 region has 11 residues. Trimming took 2 bases from V and 11 from J, leaving 7 bases between them. CDR1 is MNHEY, CDR2 SMNVEV, per germline (reference sequence). The CDR3: CASSLERQQFF. CDR3 nucleotides: TGTGCCAGCAGTTTAGAGCGGCAGCAGTTCTTC.

This clonotype came up a few times. The chain couples TRBV9 to TRBJ2-2, with 7 nucleotides matching TRBD2. The CDR3 is 16 residues long. J was trimmed by 3 bases and V by 1 base; bases with no gene match: 6. CDR1 and CDR2 from the germline V gene are SGDLS and YYNGEE. This chain's CDR3 is CASSVFGGGDTGELFF. The CDR3 region has the DNA TGTGCCAGCAGCGTATTCGGGGGAGGGGACACCGGGGAGCTGTTTTTT.